The sequence of this T cell receptor (beta chain) was determined in a study of tumor-infiltrating lymphocytes in primary liver carcinoma. At the level of the study: The patients included men and women who were aged 30 to 69 years. With diameters of about 4 to 11 cm, tumors were stage T1-T3 N0M0. Study results and caveats: With p = 0.039, the top-250-clone fraction in tumors significantly exceeded that in blood.

Constant-region priming of roughly 0.45 ug total RNA yielded TCR beta cDNA. Employing slightly modified ARM-PCR, three nested multiplex PCR rounds were run, and these gave rise to the TCR beta libraries. Forward primers for TRBV1-TRBV30 and a C-beta reverse primer served the first two PCR rounds, at 10 cycles each. TCRdb analysed the multiplex PCR reads with MiXCR anew, one entry per CDR3 protein. The sample comprises about 200,000 distinct CDR3 sequences, about two thirds of which are singletons, and roughly 6.4% rests with the top ten. The CDR3 contains 19 residues. V was trimmed by 0 bases and J by 7 bases, leaving 25 bases between them. Germline V gene lookup returns CDR1 LGHNA and CDR2 YNFKEQ. The sample holds many counts of this clonotype. Its antigen is not known. Blood RNA originated from unsorted whole blood, with germline DNA additionally extracted.

The TCR originated in a woman aged 60-70 years with primary liver carcinoma and hepatitis B virus infection. Sequenced: peripheral blood. The chain combines TRBV4-2 with TRBJ2-4; D may match TRBD1 or TRBD2 (5 bases each). CDR3 nucleotide sequence: TGTGCCAGCAGCCAAGATTGGTCGGGAAAGGCGGCTTGGGGGAACATTCAGTACTTC. Encoded protein: CASSQDWSGKAAWGNIQYF.